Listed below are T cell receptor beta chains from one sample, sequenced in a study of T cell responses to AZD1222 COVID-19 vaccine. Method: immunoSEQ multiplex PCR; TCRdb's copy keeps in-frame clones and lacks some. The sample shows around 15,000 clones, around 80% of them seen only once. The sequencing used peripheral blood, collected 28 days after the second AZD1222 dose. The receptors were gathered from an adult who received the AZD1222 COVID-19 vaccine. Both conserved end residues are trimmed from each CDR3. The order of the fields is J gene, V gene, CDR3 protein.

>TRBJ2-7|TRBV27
ASRMNTVSYEQY
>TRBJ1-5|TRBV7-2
ASSSTGTSNQPQH
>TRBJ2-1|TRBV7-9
ASRLAGLSYNEQF
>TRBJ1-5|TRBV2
ASRTRQGSGQPQH
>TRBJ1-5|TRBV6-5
ASSETVHQPQH
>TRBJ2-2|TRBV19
ASSGTAPGELF
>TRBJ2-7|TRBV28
ASSLAGGPLYEQY
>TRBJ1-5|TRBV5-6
ASSLNGGNQPQH
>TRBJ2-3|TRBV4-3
ASSQVGAGQDTQY
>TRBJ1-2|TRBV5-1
ASSSDRSYGYT
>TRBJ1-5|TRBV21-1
ASSKGEGQPQH
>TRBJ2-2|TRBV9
ASSVGTSVPGELF
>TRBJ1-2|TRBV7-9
ASTPSRIYGYT
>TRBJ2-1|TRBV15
ATSRGRGFNNEQF
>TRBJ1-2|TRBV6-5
ASKIGPLGGYT
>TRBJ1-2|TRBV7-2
ASSGTRTGGTYGYT
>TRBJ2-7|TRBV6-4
ANRGLGNRSYEQY
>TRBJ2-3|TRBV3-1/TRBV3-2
ASSQDRTDTQY
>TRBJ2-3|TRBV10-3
AIHSSGNTDTQY
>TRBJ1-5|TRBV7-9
ASSRTDQPQH
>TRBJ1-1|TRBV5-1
ASSFQGMNTEAF
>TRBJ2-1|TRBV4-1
ASSLRRSYNEQF
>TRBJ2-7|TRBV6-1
ASSDGPNHSYEQY
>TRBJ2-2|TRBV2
ASSVLVRGANTGELF
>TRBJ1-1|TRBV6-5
ASSAIRGEGAF
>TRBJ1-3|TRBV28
ASSSPSRGQAGNTIY
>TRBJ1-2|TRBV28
ASSFNDYGYT